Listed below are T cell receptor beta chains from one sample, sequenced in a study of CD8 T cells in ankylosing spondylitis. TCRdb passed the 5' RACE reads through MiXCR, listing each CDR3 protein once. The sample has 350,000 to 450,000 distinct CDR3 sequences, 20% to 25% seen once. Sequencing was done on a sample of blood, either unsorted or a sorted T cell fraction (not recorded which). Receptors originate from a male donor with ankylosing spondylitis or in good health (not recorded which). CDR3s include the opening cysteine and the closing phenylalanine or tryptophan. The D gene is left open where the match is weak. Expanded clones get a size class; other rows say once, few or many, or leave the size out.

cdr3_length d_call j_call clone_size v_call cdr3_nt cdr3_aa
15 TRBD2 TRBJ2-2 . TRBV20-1 TGCAGTGCTGACCCCGGGACTACCTACGCCGGGGAGCTGTTTTTT CSADPGTTYAGELFF
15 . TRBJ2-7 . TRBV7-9 TGTGCCAGCAGTAACACGGGACCAAGAGTGTACGAGCAGTACTTC CASSNTGPRVYEQYF
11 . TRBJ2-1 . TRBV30 TGTGCCTGGACGGAGGGCAATGAGCAGTTCTTC CAWTEGNEQFF
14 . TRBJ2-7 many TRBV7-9 TGTGCCAGCAGCTTAGGAACAGGAACCTACGAGCAGTACTTC CASSLGTGTYEQYF
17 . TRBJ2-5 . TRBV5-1 TGCGCCAGCAGCCCGGGATACAGAGAGTCACTCCAAGAGACCCAGTACTTC CASSPGYRESLQETQYF
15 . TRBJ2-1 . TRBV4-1 TGCGCCAGCAGCCAAAGGTGGACGGAAAACAATGAGCAGTTCTTC CASSQRWTENNEQFF
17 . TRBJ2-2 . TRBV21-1 TGTGCCAGCACCGAAAGGGGTCGGACAGGGTCCCCCGGGGAGCTGTTTTTT CASTERGRTGSPGELFF
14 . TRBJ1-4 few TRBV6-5 TGTGCCAGCACTCACGGAGCAACTAATGAAAAACTGTTTTTT CASTHGATNEKLFF
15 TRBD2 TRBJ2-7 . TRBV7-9 TGTGCCAGCAGGCCCGCTCCTAGCGGGATCTACGAGCAGTACTTC CASRPAPSGIYEQYF
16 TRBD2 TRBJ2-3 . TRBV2 TGTGCCAGCAGTGAAGGGTTAGCGGGGATCACAGATACGCAGTATTTT CASSEGLAGITDTQYF
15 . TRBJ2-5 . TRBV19 TGTGCCAGTAGTGAGGGGGGGGGGACCGAAGAGACCCAGTACTTC CASSEGGGTEETQYF
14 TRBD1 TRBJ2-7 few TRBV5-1 TGCGCCAGTCAAGACCGGGACAGGGGGCGCGAGCAGTACTTC CASQDRDRGREQYF
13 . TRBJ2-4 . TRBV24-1 TGTGCCACCAGTGCCCCGGACGGGAACATTCAGTACTTC CATSAPDGNIQYF
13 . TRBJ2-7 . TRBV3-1 TGTGCCAGCAGCGTTGGGCAAGCCTACGAGCAGTACTTC CASSVGQAYEQYF
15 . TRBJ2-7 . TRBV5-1 TGCGCCAGCAGCTTGGATAGGTTGCTGGGGTTCGAGCAGTACTTC CASSLDRLLGFEQYF
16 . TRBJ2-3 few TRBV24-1 TGTGCCACCAGTGATTTTAGACAGCCTAACACAGATACGCAGTATTTT CATSDFRQPNTDTQYF
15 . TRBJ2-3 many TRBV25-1 TGTGCCAGCAGTGAATTGGAGCTAGGGACAGATACGCAGTATTTT CASSELELGTDTQYF
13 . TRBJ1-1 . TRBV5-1 TGCGCCAGCAGCTTGGTCAGTGACACTGAAGCTTTCTTT CASSLVSDTEAFF
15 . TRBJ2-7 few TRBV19 TGTGCCAGTAGTATAAGTCCGGGGGTGATCTACGAGCAGTACTTC CASSISPGVIYEQYF
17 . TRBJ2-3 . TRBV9 TGTGCCAGCAGCTCAAATGTCGCGGCGGATAGTGCAGATACGCAGTATTTT CASSSNVAADSADTQYF
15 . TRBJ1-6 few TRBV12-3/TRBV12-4 TGTGCCAGCAGCCTCTCGACAGTTCTTAATTCACCCCTCCACTTT CASSLSTVLNSPLHF
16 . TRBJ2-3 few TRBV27 TGTGCCAGCAGTTTAAGCGAACCCATGGGGACAGATACGCAGTATTTT CASSLSEPMGTDTQYF
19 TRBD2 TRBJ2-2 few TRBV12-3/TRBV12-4 TGTGCCAGCAGTCTCCCTAGACTAGCGGGGGCGCACTACGTCGCGGAGCTGTTTTTT CASSLPRLAGAHYVAELFF
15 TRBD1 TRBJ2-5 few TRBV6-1 TGTGCCAGCAGCCGGGACAGGACGTACCAAGAGACCCAGTACTTC CASSRDRTYQETQYF
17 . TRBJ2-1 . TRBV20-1 TGCAGTGCTAGAGATTCCTGGAGCGGCAGCTCCTACAATGAGCAGTTCTTC CSARDSWSGSSYNEQFF
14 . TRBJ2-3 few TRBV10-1 TGCGCCAGCAGTGAGGAATACCCCCTGGATACGCAGTATTTT CASSEEYPLDTQYF